The 18 T cell receptor beta chains below all came from one sample that was sequenced in a study of graft-versus-host responses after intestinal transplantation (TCRdb year 2021). Library creation used the immunoSEQ multiplex PCR assay. This is the immuneACCESS table as TCRdb keeps it, with only in-frame sequences that have V and J called. A part of the clones is gone; compared with another copy, unresolved V genes explain less than half, and the rest is unexplained. The sample yields about 5,200 clones; about 72% were counted once. The ten largest clonotypes hold more than 10% of the sample. Dithiothreitol, EDTA incubations and collagenase D digestion were used to isolate intraepithelial and lamina propria lymphocytes from graft specimens. The sample consisted of ileum tissue, taken about 39 weeks after intestinal transplant. These receptors originate from a human patient who received an intestinal transplant, so some T cells may come from the graft donor.

This clone occurred a few times. The chain uses TRBV2 and TRBJ1-2; the D gene is possibly TRBD1 (6 bases). V was pared by 2 bases and J by 4 bases, with 8 bases between. Per germline, CDR1 SNHLY and CDR2 FYNNEI. The CDR3 covers 13 residues. The CDR3 DNA reads TGTGCCAGCAGTGAACGACAGGTCTATGGCTACACCTTC. As protein: CASSERQVYGYTF.

The chain joins TRBV10-3 to TRBJ1-3; D not certain. Trimming took 2 bases from V and 5 from J, leaving 10 bases between them. Per germline, CDR1 ENHRY and CDR2 SYGVKD. CDR3 length equals 14 residues. The CDR3 nucleotides read TGTGCCATCAGTGAGCTGGGCAATCGAAACACCATATATTTT. It encodes CAISELGNRNTIYF.

The genes are TRBV9 and TRBJ1-1; 8 nucleotides agree with TRBD1. This CDR3 has 15 amino acids. V lost 1 base, J lost 5 bases, and 7 bases stayed unmatched. The germline V gene encodes CDR1 SGDLS and CDR2 YYNGEE. CDR3 bases: TGTGCCAGCAGCGTACAGGGGGCGGCTCGGACTGAAGCTTTCTTT. Translated: CASSVQGAARTEAFF. The variable domain in full, completed from reference TRBV9 and TRBJ1-1, reads DSGVTQTPKHLITATGQRVTLRCSPRSGDLSVYWYQQSLDQGLQFLIQYYNGEERAKGNILERFSAQQFPDLHSELNLSSLELGDSALYFCASSVQGAARTEAFFGQGTRLTVV.

The chain couples TRBV28 to TRBJ2-7; 8 bases match TRBD1. V lost 8 bases and J lost 2; bases outside the gene matches: 8. Germline-derived CDR1 and CDR2 are MDHEN and SYDVKM. The CDR3 extends over 14 amino acids. CDR3 in amino acids: CASVDRGVTYEQYF. The CDR3 bases are TGTGCCAGCGTCGACAGGGGAGTCACCTACGAGCAGTACTTC.

The chain employs TRBV5-4 and TRBJ1-2; unclear D gene. V was pared by 5 bases and J by 2 bases, with 13 bases between. Per germline, CDR1 SGHNT and CDR2 YYREEE (reference sequence). The CDR3 loop spans 14 amino acids. For the CDR3, the DNA is TGTGCCAGCAGTTCTTCCGGGATCAACTATGGCTACACCTTC. Its translation is CASSSSGINYGYTF.

The chain recombines TRBV15 with TRBJ2-3; 15 nucleotides align to TRBD2. Germline CDR1 LNHNV, CDR2 YYDKDF (reference sequence). This CDR3 is 16 amino acids long. Losses at the gene ends were 1 base for V and 4 bases for J; bases not matched to a gene: 0. The CDR3 reads CATSRGTSGGADTQYF. The CDR3 coding sequence is TGTGCCACCAGCAGAGGGACTAGCGGGGGGGCAGATACGCAGTATTTT. Supplemented by reference TRBV15 and TRBJ2-3, the full variable domain reads DAMVIQNPRYQVTQFGKPVTLSCSQTLNHNVMYWYQQKSSQAPKLLFHYYDKDFNNEADTPDNFQSRRPNTSFCFLDIRSPGLGDTAMYLCATSRGTSGGADTQYFGPGTRLTVL.

CDR3 coding DNA: TGTGCCAGCAGCCAACTAGGACAGGGGGACTATGGCTACACCTTC. It specifies CASSQLGQGDYGYTF. The chain combines TRBV11-2 with TRBJ1-2; 10 nucleotides align to TRBD1. Germline-derived CDR1 and CDR2 are SGHAT and FQNNGV. V shed 5 bases, J shed 3 bases, and the junction held 6 bases outside the gene matches. The CDR3 length is 15 residues.

This clone has just a few counts. The chain carries TRBV5-1 and TRBJ2-1; 9 bases line up with TRBD1. Germline V lookup: CDR1 SGHRS, CDR2 YFSETQ. The CDR3 is 14 residues long. The V gene end was trimmed by 5 bases and the J gene end by 8 bases; junction bases not matched to a gene: 8. The CDR3 loop is CASSRQGEHDEQFF. The CDR3 region has the DNA TGCGCCAGCAGTCGACAGGGGGAGCATGATGAGCAGTTCTTC.

V is TRBV10-2 and J is TRBJ2-7; TRBD2 agrees at 10 bases. Germline V gene sequence: CDR1 WSHSY, CDR2 SAAADI. V shed 7 bases and J 5 bases; nucleotides not matched to a gene: 14. The CDR3 contains 16 residues. CDR3 in DNA: TGCGCCAGCACCGGGACTAGCGCGCGTCAGGGGGACGAGCAGTACTTC. Translated: CASTGTSARQGDEQYF.

The chain uses TRBV4-2 and TRBJ2-3, with TRBD2 matching over 9 bases. The CDR3 has 16 residues. Per the germline V gene, CDR1 is LGHNA and CDR2 is YNFKEQ. After removal of 4 bases from V and 4 bases from J, the junction contained 9 bases not matched to a gene. CDR3 sequence reads: CASSLRSGRCADTQYF. CDR3 bases: TGTGCCAGCAGCCTGAGGAGCGGGAGGTGCGCAGATACGCAGTATTTT.

The gene calls are TRBV5-1 and TRBJ2-7; TRBD2 matches at 7 bases. V trimming: 4 bases; J trimming: 0 bases; junction bases outside the gene matches: 4. The CDR3 loop spans 14 amino acids. The germline gives CDR1 SGHRS, CDR2 YFSETQ. CDR3 region: CASSPGGSSYEQYF. CDR3 nucleotide sequence: TGCGCCAGCAGCCCGGGGGGTAGCTCCTACGAGCAGTACTTC. The whole variable domain, filled in from reference TRBV5-1 and TRBJ2-7, reads KAGVTQTPRYLIKTRGQQVTLSCSPISGHRSVSWYQQTPGQGLQFLFEYFSETQRNKGNFPGRFSGRQFSNSRSEMNVSTLELGDSALYLCASSPGGSSYEQYFGPGTRLTVT.

This chain uses TRBV7-2 with TRBJ2-7, with TRBD2 matching over 8 bases. The CDR3 loop spans 16 amino acids. Germline CDR1 SGHTA, CDR2 FQGNSA. The trim removed 3 bases at V and 4 bases at J, leaving 11 bases unmatched. CDR3 loop: CASSFNGRGFRYEQYF. CDR3 nucleotides: TGTGCCAGCAGCTTTAACGGGAGGGGTTTTAGGTACGAGCAGTACTTC.

This chain links TRBV11-2 with TRBJ2-7; D is ambiguous. Between the trimmed V and J ends, which lost 2 bases and 6 bases, there was a span of 8 bases. The germline gives CDR1 SGHAT, CDR2 FQNNGV. The CDR3 has 12 residues. This CDR3 reads CASSLFVREQYF. CDR3 bases: TGTGCCAGCAGCTTATTTGTCCGCGAGCAGTACTTC. Variable domain in full (rest from reference TRBV11-2 and TRBJ2-7): EAGVAQSPRYKIIEKRQSVAFWCNPISGHATLYWYQQILGQGPKLLIQFQNNGVVDDSQLPKDRFSAERLKGVDSTLKIQPAKLEDSAVYLCASSLFVREQYFGPGTRLTVT.

The rearrangement links TRBV6-1 to TRBJ2-3; TRBD2 matches 13 bases. Unmatched junction bases numbered 11, after V lost 3 bases and J lost 8 bases. Germline V lookup: CDR1 MNHNS, CDR2 SASEGT. The CDR3 is 17 amino acids. DNA of the CDR3: TGTGCCAGCAGTGATTCTTGGACTAGCGGGAGTATGCGTACGCAGTATTTT. It encodes CASSDSWTSGSMRTQYF.

The chain is built from TRBV4-2 and TRBJ2-5; TRBD1 matches 9 bases. TRBJ2-7 explains the end of the DNA better; the J call may be wrong. The CDR3 has 14 residues. Germline assignment: CDR1 LGHNA and CDR2 YNFKEQ. The CDR3 DNA sequence: TGTGCCAGCAGCCGGCCGGGACAGGGAAACGAGCAGTACTTC. Translation gives CASSRPGQGNEQYF.

This clone turned up a few times. The rearrangement links TRBV6-1 to TRBJ1-3, with TRBD1 matching over 9 bases. V shed 4 bases and J 0 bases; nucleotides not matched to a gene: 10. There are 18 residues in the CDR3. Germline values: CDR1 MNHNS, CDR2 SASEGT. The CDR3 DNA reads as TGTGCCAGCAGTGGCCTGGGACAGGGTCACCCCTCTGGAAACACCATATATTTT. This gives the protein CASSGLGQGHPSGNTIYF.

V is TRBV30 and J is TRBJ2-2, with 9 bases identical to TRBD1. Germline trimming cut 8 bases from V and 5 bases from J; bases unmatched to any gene: 9. The CDR3 spans 14 residues. The germline gives CDR1 GTSNPN, CDR2 SVGIG (reference sequence). The CDR3: CATGQGWGTGELFF. DNA of the CDR3: TGTGCCACGGGACAGGGCTGGGGGACCGGGGAGCTGTTTTTT. The variable domain in full, completed from reference TRBV30 and TRBJ2-2, reads SQTIHQWPATLVQPVGSPLSLECTVEGTSNPNLYWYRQAAGRGLQLLFYSVGIGQISSEVPQNLSASRPQDRQFILSSKKLLLSDSGFYLCATGQGWGTGELFFGEGSRLTVL.

Concerning this clone itself: This specimen includes other DNA sequences encoding the same CDR3. The chain is built from TRBV6-5 and TRBJ2-5; 11 bases are a match to TRBD2. Germline lookup yields CDR1 MNHEY and CDR2 SVGAGI. The CDR3 has 14 residues. Germline trimming cut 6 bases from V and 9 bases from J; bases unmatched to any gene: 9. In DNA form, the CDR3 reads TGTGCCAGCAGCTCTAGCGGGAGGACGAGGGCCCAGTACTTC. Its protein product is CASSSSGRTRAQYF.